One sample yielded the 18 T cell receptor beta chains listed below, sequenced in a study of technical replicates of blood from a handful of donors. Using immunoSEQ multiplex PCR, the repertoire was profiled, and TCRdb retains in-frame clones only, with some absent. The sample includes 75,000 to 95,000 clones, around 96% of them seen just once. The sample comprised T cells isolated from PBMCs. The source of these receptors is a human donor in good health.

The chain recombines TRBV19 with TRBJ2-6, with 11 bases aligning to TRBD2. Per the germline V gene, CDR1 is LNHDA and CDR2 is SQIVND (reference sequence). The CDR3 is made up of 16 amino acids. V lost 8 bases and J lost 9; bases outside the gene matches: 12. CDR3 coding DNA: TGTGCCAGTCAGACTAGCGGGGCCTCTTTTGGCAACGTCCTGACTTTC. Translating it yields CASQTSGASFGNVLTF. Combining the CDR3 with reference TRBV19 and TRBJ2-6 gives the whole variable domain DGGITQSPKYLFRKEGQNVTLSCEQNLNHDAMYWYRQDPGQGLRLIYYSQIVNDFQKGDIAEGYSVSREKKESFPLTVTSAQKNPTAFYLCASQTSGASFGNVLTFGAGSRLTVL.

V and J are TRBV9 and TRBJ1-1, with TRBD1 as a possible D gene (6 bases). V lost 3 bases and J lost 3, with 18 bases in between. Germline values: CDR1 SGDLS, CDR2 YYNGEE. The CDR3 covers 16 residues. DNA for the CDR3: TGTGCCAGCAGCGCGCGAGGCGGGGGCCCTGACACTGAAGCTTTCTTT. This encodes CASSARGGGPDTEAFF.

This rearrangement joins TRBV9 to TRBJ1-3; a possible D gene is TRBD1 (6 bases). Trimming removed 4 bases from V and 2 bases from J, with 13 bases in between. The CDR3 spans 15 residues. Germline V gene lookup returns CDR1 SGDLS and CDR2 YYNGEE. The CDR3 coding sequence is TGTGCCAGCAGCCACGAGGGGGGGACTGGAAACACCATATATTTT. This codes for CASSHEGGTGNTIYF.

J is TRBJ1-5 and V is TRBV19; D is perhaps TRBD1 (5 bases). This CDR3 region has 14 residues. In germline, CDR1 is LNHDA, CDR2 SQIVND (reference sequence). V was shortened by 6 bases and J by 5 bases, with 14 bases between the two germline ends. DNA of the CDR3: TGTGCCAGTAGGGATAGGGACTCCGATCAGCCCCAGCATTTT. Translating gives CASRDRDSDQPQHF.

The genes are TRBV7-9 and TRBJ1-3; D is unclear. Germline V CDR1 and CDR2: SEHNR, FQNEAQ (reference sequence). This CDR3 region has 16 residues. V shed 0 bases and J shed 0 bases, with 9 bases lying between them. The DNA for the CDR3 is TGTGCCAGCAGCTTAGCGCTAGCCGACTCTGGAAACACCATATATTTT. It specifies CASSLALADSGNTIYF.

The chain uses TRBV9 and TRBJ1-3, with D hard to call. Germline lookup yields CDR1 SGDLS and CDR2 YYNGEE. This CDR3 has 15 residues. Trimming took 0 bases from V and 0 from J, leaving 7 bases between them. In DNA, the CDR3 is TGTGCCAGCAGCGTAGGAGTCAACTCTGGAAACACCATATATTTT. Translated: CASSVGVNSGNTIYF.

This chain connects TRBV10-3 to TRBJ2-5, with 10 bases lining up with TRBD2. Germline V CDR1 and CDR2: ENHRY, SYGVKD. J lost 4 bases, V lost 2 bases, and 4 bases had no gene match. The CDR3 has 15 residues. The CDR3 nucleotides read TGTGCCATCAGTGAGAACCCTAGCGGGAGAGAGACCCAGTACTTC. Its protein product is CAISENPSGRETQYF.

The rearrangement links TRBV28 to TRBJ1-5; 9 nucleotides line up with TRBD1. Germline trimming cut 3 bases from V and 3 bases from J; bases unmatched to any gene: 12. Germline CDR1 and CDR2: MDHEN and SYDVKM. CDR3 length equals 18 residues. CDR3 nucleotide sequence: TGTGCCAGCAGTTTTGGGCCCACAGGGGGCTCTATCAATCAGCCCCAGCATTTT. Protein product: CASSFGPTGGSINQPQHF.

This sequence joins TRBV4-1 and TRBJ1-5; no clear D. Germline CDR1 is MGHRA and CDR2 is YSYEKL. V lost 1 base to trimming and J lost 3 bases, with 16 bases between them. The CDR3 covers 17 residues. CDR3: CASSQGMAYGDNQPQHF. The CDR3 nucleotides read TGCGCCAGCAGCCAAGGTATGGCCTACGGGGACAATCAGCCCCAGCATTTT.

The chain links TRBV5-1 to TRBJ2-1; TRBD2 might be the D (5 bases). The V gene's germline CDR1 is SGHRS and CDR2 YFSETQ. V gave up 2 bases and J gave up 8 bases, with 8 bases separating them. The CDR3 consists of 12 residues. CDR3 in amino acids: CASSLKADEQFF. CDR3 sequence (DNA): TGCGCCAGCAGCTTAAAAGCGGATGAGCAGTTCTTC.

The chain has TRBV6-5 and TRBJ1-1; a possible D gene is TRBD1 (6 bases). Trimming shortened V by 2 bases and J by 4 bases, and 17 bases separated the two germline ends. Germline CDR1 and CDR2: MNHEY and SVGAGI. The CDR3 loop spans 16 amino acids. The CDR3: CASSYDPTGWGTEAFF. DNA for the CDR3: TGTGCCAGCAGTTACGATCCCACAGGGTGGGGCACTGAAGCTTTCTTT.

The chain joins TRBV5-1 to TRBJ2-3; a possible D gene is TRBD1 (5 bases). In germline, CDR1 is SGHRS, CDR2 YFSETQ. The CDR3 runs 15 residues. V was pared by 6 bases and J by 3 bases, with 17 bases between. The CDR3 spells CASTATVSGTDTQYF. In DNA, the CDR3 is TGCGCCAGCACCGCGACAGTCTCTGGGACAGATACGCAGTATTTT.

The chain links TRBV7-2 to TRBJ2-5; TRBD2 agrees at 12 bases. Germline trimming cut 1 base from V and 1 base from J; bases unmatched to any gene: 7. The CDR3 length is 18 residues. CDR1 is SGHTA and CDR2 is FQGNSA in the germline V gene. This CDR3 is CASSLETSGGLVQETQYF. The CDR3 DNA reads TGTGCCAGCAGCTTAGAAACTAGCGGGGGGTTGGTCCAAGAGACCCAGTACTTC.

The table lists this clone with a few counts. The chain combines TRBV9 with TRBJ1-2, with D possibly matching TRBD1 (5 bases). Germline V lookup: CDR1 SGDLS, CDR2 YYNGEE. The CDR3 is 15 amino acids. V was clipped by 2 bases and J by 0 bases, with 11 bases between them. The CDR3 DNA sequence: TGTGCCAGCAGCGTGGGACTGTTAGCTAACTATGGCTACACCTTC. Its protein product is CASSVGLLANYGYTF.

The J gene is TRBJ2-2, the V gene TRBV4-1; 9 positions agree with TRBD2. Per germline, CDR1 MGHRA and CDR2 YSYEKL. J gave up 4 bases and V 1 base, and 4 bases lay outside the gene matches. The CDR3 spans 16 residues. CDR3 region: CASSQGWRGGTGELFF. The CDR3 DNA follows: TGCGCCAGCAGCCAAGGTTGGCGGGGGGGCACCGGGGAGCTGTTTTTT.

This clone has only one observation. At one end the junction does not follow the germline gene, possibly because of a read error. The rearrangement joins TRBV7-7 to TRBJ2-5; maybe TRBD2 (5 bases). CDR1 and CDR2 (germline): SSHAT, FNYEAQ (reference sequence). This CDR3 comprises 15 residues. Written as DNA, the CDR3 is TGTGCTAGCAGCTTATACGGGGTGGCGGAAGAGACCCAGTACTTC. Translating it yields CASSLYGVAEETQYF.

The CDR3, as DNA: TGTGCCAGCAGAGTAGCGGGCGAGACCCAGTACTTC. Amino acid sequence: CASRVAGETQYF. The chain links TRBV28 to TRBJ2-5, with 7 bases lining up with TRBD2. From germline, CDR1 is MDHEN and CDR2 SYDVKM. Trimming at V came to 6 bases and at J to 5 bases, leaving 3 bases not matched to a gene. The CDR3 totals 12 residues.

J is TRBJ2-2 and V is TRBV7-9; possibly TRBD1 for D (5 bases). The CDR3 length is 15 residues. CDR1 is SEHNR, CDR2 FQNEAQ, per germline (reference sequence). V lost 6 bases and J lost 5, with 16 bases in between. This CDR3 is CASRTEQGNTGELFF. The DNA for the CDR3 is TGTGCCAGCAGGACGGAGCAGGGTAATACCGGGGAGCTGTTTTTT.